This TCR beta chain was sequenced for a study of CD4 and CD8 cells across lung adenocarcinoma regions. Samples came from patients with localized non-small cell lung adenocarcinoma. The V end lost 0 bases, the J end lost 4 bases, and 13 bases lay between the germline ends. This CDR3 region has 16 residues. From germline, CDR1 is WNHNN and CDR2 SYGVQD (reference sequence). By proportion, this clonotype is large. TCRdb used MiXCR to reprocess the PCR reads, holding one entry per CDR3 protein. This repertoire shows 7,000 to 8,500 distinct CDR3 sequences, roughly 54% found once; its top ten account for 24%.

This receptor was taken from a female donor with lung adenocarcinoma. The CD4 and CD8 labels of this study may be unreliable. This sequence joins TRBV10-1 and TRBJ2-1; possibly TRBD1 for D (7 bases). What was sequenced was CD4+ T cells from the center of a lung tumor. The chain's CDR3 is CASSESSRGVYNEQFF. The CDR3 nucleotides are TGCGCCAGCAGTGAGTCGTCCAGGGGGGTGTACAATGAGCAGTTCTTC.